This record concerns one TCR beta chain sequence. Its cognate antigen is unknown. Vbeta (60) and Jbeta (13) primers were used in the PCR. Some clones are missing from TCRdb's copy, which holds only in-frame ones; the method was immunoSEQ multiplex PCR. Of 140,000 or so clones listed, 70% are singletons. These data belong to a study of cytomegalovirus exposure and HLA in healthy donors. The study's findings and limits: Earlier results showed most TCR beta V segments being productive about 90% or about 30% of the time. Specific recognition of CMV antigens was confirmed in vitro for a few chains (all CMV-associated).

Germline V CDR1 and CDR2: SGHRS, YFSETQ. The CDR3 totals 16 residues. V dropped 4 bases and J dropped 2 bases, with 18 bases sitting between them. The sequenced sample consisted of PBMCs. The source of this sequence is a woman aged 25 to 39 in good health and CMV-seronegative. The chain is built from TRBV5-1 and TRBJ2-5; tentative D call: TRBD1 (5 bases). The CDR3 loop reads CASSPAPGRAQETQYF. For the CDR3, the DNA is TGCGCCAGCAGCCCCGCCCCCGGCAGGGCACAAGAGACCCAGTACTTC.